This T cell receptor (beta chain) was sequenced during a study of cytomegalovirus exposure and HLA in healthy donors. With 60 Vbeta and 13 Jbeta primers, the PCR was carried out. The assay was immunoSEQ multiplex PCR, and TCRdb's table has in-frame clones only and misses some. In the table there are about 120,000 clones, 60% to 85% of which are singletons. Study-wide points: Most TCR beta V segments were productive about 90% or about 30% of the time in an earlier analysis.

Details on this clone: Its specificity is not known.

The ends lost 5 bases at V and 1 base at J; junction bases unmatched: 8. The length of the CDR3 is 15 residues. CDR1 and CDR2 from the germline V gene are MDHEN and SYDVKM. Sequences were obtained from PBMCs. This TCR was sampled from a female donor in good health and CMV-seronegative. This rearrangement joins TRBV28 to TRBJ2-7; 7 bases fit TRBD1. In DNA form, the CDR3 reads TGTGCCAGCAGTACCCCAGGGGGATTGTCCTACGAGCAGTACTTC. Its protein is CASSTPGGLSYEQYF.